Described below is a single T cell receptor (beta chain) sequence and its context. Its antigen is currently unknown. Using 200 ng DNA, around 30,000 T cell genomes, the sorted-subset replicate PCRs were run. TCRdb's table, derived via immunoSEQ multiplex PCR, lists solely in-frame clones and lacks some. Altogether approximately 1.4 million clones are present, 95% to 99% being singletons, with the ten largest covering about 0.4%. Germline lookup yields CDR1 SGHNT and CDR2 YYREEE (reference sequence). The V gene lost 1 base and the J gene lost 3 bases, with 7 bases spanning the gap. The CDR3 contains 13 residues. These data belong to a study of shared clonotypes between healthy human individuals. Whole-study findings and limits: Sharing across a few donors was seen in roughly 5% of naive CD4 clonotypes. Across subsets, estimated richness was generally greater for naive than for memory populations.

The origin of this receptor is a young man in good health. V is TRBV5-4 and J is TRBJ2-5; D unclear. The specimen sequenced was naive CD4+ T cells sorted from blood. The sample's subset: CD45RA+ positively selected. For the CDR3, the DNA is TGTGCCAGCAGCTTGCGGGTCAAAGAGACCCAGTACTTC. Its translation is CASSLRVKETQYF.